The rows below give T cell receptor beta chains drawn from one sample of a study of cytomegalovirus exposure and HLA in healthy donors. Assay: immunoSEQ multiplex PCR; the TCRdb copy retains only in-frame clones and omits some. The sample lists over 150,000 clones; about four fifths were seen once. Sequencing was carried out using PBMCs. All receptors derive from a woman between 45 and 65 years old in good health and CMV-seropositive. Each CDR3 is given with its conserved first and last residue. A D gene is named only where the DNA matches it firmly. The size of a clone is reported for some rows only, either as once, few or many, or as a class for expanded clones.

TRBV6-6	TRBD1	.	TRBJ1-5	TGTGCCAGCAGCGCCTGGACAGGGATAAATCAGCCCCAGCATTTT	CASSAWTGINQPQHF
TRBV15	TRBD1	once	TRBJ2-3	TGTGCCACCAGCAGCCCCCGTACCGGGACAGCCACAGATACGCAGTATTTT	CATSSPRTGTATDTQYF
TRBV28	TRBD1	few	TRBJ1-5	TGTGCCAGCAGTTTATTCACAGGGGTTCAGCCCCAGCATTTT	CASSLFTGVQPQHF
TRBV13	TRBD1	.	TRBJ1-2	TGTGCCAGCAGCCAAGGACAGGGTATGGGGTATGGCTACACCTTC	CASSQGQGMGYGYTF
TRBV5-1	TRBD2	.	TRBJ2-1	TGCGCCAGCAGCTCTCCGGGTCGGGGGGGCCAGTACTGGCAGTTCTTC	CASSSPGRGGQYWQFF
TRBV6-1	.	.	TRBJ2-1	TGTGCCAGCAGTGAAACTATCGTGAGCAATGAGCAGTTCTTC	CASSETIVSNEQFF
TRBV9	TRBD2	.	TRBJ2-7	TGTGCCAGCAGCGTAGCATTCCGGACTAGCGGAACCTACGAGCAGTACTTC	CASSVAFRTSGTYEQYF
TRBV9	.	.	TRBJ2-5	TGTGCCAGCAGCCCCTCGCGAGGGCGGGAAGAGACCCAGTACTTC	CASSPSRGREETQYF
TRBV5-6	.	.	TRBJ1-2	TGTGCCAGCAGCTTGGGTACAGCTAACTATGGCTACACCTTC	CASSLGTANYGYTF
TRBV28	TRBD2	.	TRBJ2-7	TGTGCCATAGGCGGCGGGGGGGGATTTGTTCTCCTAGGTTACGAGCAGTACTTC	CAIGGGGGFVLLGYEQYF
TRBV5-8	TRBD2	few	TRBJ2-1	TGTGCCAGCAGCCGGCTAGCGGGAACTTACAATGAGCAGTTCTTC	CASSRLAGTYNEQFF
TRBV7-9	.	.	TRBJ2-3	TGTTCCAGCTGTCTCGGTTGGACAGATACGCAGTATTTT	CSSCLGWTDTQYF
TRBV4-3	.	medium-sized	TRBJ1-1	TGCGCCAGCAGCCAGACAAGGACAGTTGAAGCTTTCTTT	CASSQTRTVEAFF
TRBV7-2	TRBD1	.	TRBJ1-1	TGTGCCAGCAGCAGGGACAGGGGAGTCACTGAAGCTTTCTTT	CASSRDRGVTEAFF
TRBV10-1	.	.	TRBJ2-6	TGCGCCAGCAGTGAAAACAGGGAAAAGAGGACTGGGGCCAACGTCCTGACTTTC	CASSENREKRTGANVLTF
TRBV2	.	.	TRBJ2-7	TGTGCCAGCAGTTTCGCCAGGGAAAGCGAGCAGTACTTC	CASSFARESEQYF
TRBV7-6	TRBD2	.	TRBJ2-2	TGTGCCAGCAGTAGTGCTAGCGGGGGGACCGCCGGGGAGCTGTTTTTT	CASSSASGGTAGELFF
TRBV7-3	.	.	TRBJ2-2	TGTGCCATACGAAACGGAACAGGGAACACCGGGGAGCTGTTTTTT	CAIRNGTGNTGELFF
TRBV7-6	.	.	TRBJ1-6	TGTGCCAGCAGCCCCATAGACCCCCCCCAGGGTTTGCCACCCCTCCACTTT	CASSPIDPPQGLPPLHF
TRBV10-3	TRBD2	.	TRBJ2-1	TGTGCCATCAGGTCGGGACTAGCGGGAGTATTTGGGCATGAGCAGTTCTTC	CAIRSGLAGVFGHEQFF
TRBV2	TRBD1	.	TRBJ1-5	TGTGCCAGCAGACAGGGCACAGGGGGCGAGCTGCATTTT	CASRQGTGGELHF
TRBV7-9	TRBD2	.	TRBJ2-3	TGTGCCAGCAGCCGACTAGCGGGAGTGGCAGATACGCAGTATTTT	CASSRLAGVADTQYF
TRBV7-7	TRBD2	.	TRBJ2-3	TGTGCTAAAACTAGCGGGGGACCAGGGAGCACAGATACGCAGTATTTT	CAKTSGGPGSTDTQYF
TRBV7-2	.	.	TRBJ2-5	TGTGCCAGCAGCTTCCGAGGAAGACAAGAGACCCAGTACTTC	CASSFRGRQETQYF
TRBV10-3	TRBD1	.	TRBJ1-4	TGTGCCATCAGTGGGGAAGACAGGGGTAATGAAAAACTGTTTTTT	CAISGEDRGNEKLFF
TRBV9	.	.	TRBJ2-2	TGTGCCAGCAGCGTAGGCCCAGGGCCCACCGGGGAGCTGTTTTTT	CASSVGPGPTGELFF
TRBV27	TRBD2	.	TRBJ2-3	TGTGCCAGCGCGGGACTACACACAGATACGCAGTATTTT	CASAGLHTDTQYF
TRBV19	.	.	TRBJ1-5	TGTGCCAGTTCTCGGGAGGATCAGCCCCAGCATTTT	CASSREDQPQHF
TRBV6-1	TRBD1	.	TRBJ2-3	TGTGCCAGCACACCGGGACAGGGGGCTGTAGATACGCAGTATTTT	CASTPGQGAVDTQYF
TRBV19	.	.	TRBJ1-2	TGTGCCAGTAGTACAGGGCGCTGCGGCTACACCTTC	CASSTGRCGYTF
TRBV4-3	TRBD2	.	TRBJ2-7	TGCGCCAGCAGCCAAGCACTAGCGGGAGCCCCGAAAGTCTACGAGCAGTACTTC	CASSQALAGAPKVYEQYF
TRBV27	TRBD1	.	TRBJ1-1	TGTGCCAGCAGTTCTGGACAGGGGAGTATAACTGAAGCTTTCTTT	CASSSGQGSITEAFF
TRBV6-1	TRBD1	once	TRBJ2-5	TGTGCCAGCAGTAAAGGAGGACAGGGGCGGAGGGGAGAGACCCAGTACTTC	CASSKGGQGRRGETQYF
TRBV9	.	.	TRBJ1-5	TGTGCCAGCAGCGTAGATCAGGGAGGTCAGCCCCAGCATTTT	CASSVDQGGQPQHF
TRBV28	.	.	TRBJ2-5	TGTGCCAGCAGTTTATATCGGGTTCAAGAGACCCAGTACTTC	CASSLYRVQETQYF
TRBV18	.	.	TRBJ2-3	TGTGCCAGCTCACCGGCAGCGGGTGGGCATACGCAGTATTTT	CASSPAAGGHTQYF
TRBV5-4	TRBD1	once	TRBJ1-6	TGTGCCAGCAGCCCCCGTCCGGGGACAGGGGGCGCGGGGTCACCCCTCCACTTT	CASSPRPGTGGAGSPLHF
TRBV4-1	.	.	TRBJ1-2	TGCGCCAGCAGCTCCTCTGCGTCTAACTATGGCTACACCTTC	CASSSSASNYGYTF
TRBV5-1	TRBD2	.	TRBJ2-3	TGCGCCAGCAGCCTCGAGGTAGCGGGGGACACAGATACGCAGTATTTT	CASSLEVAGDTDTQYF
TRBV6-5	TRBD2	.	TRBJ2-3	TGTGCCAGCAGTTACGCCGGGACTAGCGTCGCAGATACGCAGTATTTT	CASSYAGTSVADTQYF
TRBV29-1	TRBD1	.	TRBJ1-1	TGCAGCGCCCATAAGTGGTCACAGGGGAGCACTGAAGCTTTCTTT	CSAHKWSQGSTEAFF
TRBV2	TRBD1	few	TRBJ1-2	TGTGCCAGCAGCCGATCCATCGGACAGGGGAGCTATGGCTACACCTTC	CASSRSIGQGSYGYTF
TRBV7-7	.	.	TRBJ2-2	TGTGCTAGCAGCTTGGGCAGGATCGGGGAGCTGTTTTTT	CASSLGRIGELFF
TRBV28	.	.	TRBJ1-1	TGTGCCAGCAGCCTATATCGGACTGAAGCTTTCTTT	CASSLYRTEAFF
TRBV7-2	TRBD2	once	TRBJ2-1	TGTGCCAGCAGCGTACTAGCGGGAGCCTACAATGAGCAGTTCTTC	CASSVLAGAYNEQFF
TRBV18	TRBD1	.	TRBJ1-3	TGTGCCAGCTCACCGATCTCCTGGCAGGGGGCTGGAAACACCATATATTTT	CASSPISWQGAGNTIYF
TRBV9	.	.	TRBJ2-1	TGTGCCAGCAGCGTAGAGTTACGACTGGAGGGCAATGAGCAGTTCTTC	CASSVELRLEGNEQFF
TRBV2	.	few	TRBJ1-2	TGTGCCAGCAGGGGACAAGTTCTATATGGCTACACCTTC	CASRGQVLYGYTF
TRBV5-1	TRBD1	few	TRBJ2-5	TGCGCCAGCAGCTTGATGGGACAGGCCTACGAAGAGACCCAGTACTTC	CASSLMGQAYEETQYF
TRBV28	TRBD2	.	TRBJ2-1	TGTGCCAGCAGCGCGACCCTAGCGGGACCGGATGAGCAGTTCTTC	CASSATLAGPDEQFF
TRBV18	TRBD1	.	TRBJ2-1	TGTGCCAGCTCACAACGGACAGGAACCTACAATGAGCAGTTCTTC	CASSQRTGTYNEQFF
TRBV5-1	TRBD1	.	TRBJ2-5	TGCGCCAGCAGCATAGGCCGACAGGGCCGAGAGACCCAGTACTTC	CASSIGRQGRETQYF
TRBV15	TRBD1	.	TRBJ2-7	TGTGCCACCAGCAGAACTCGGACAGGGAGCTCCTACGAGCAGTACTTC	CATSRTRTGSSYEQYF
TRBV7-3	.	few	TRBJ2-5	TGTGCCAGCAGCCGTATGCACCAAGAGGCCCAGTACTTC	CASSRMHQEAQYF
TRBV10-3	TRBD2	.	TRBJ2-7	TGTGCCATTAGGACTAGCGGGTCCTACGAGCAGTACTTC	CAIRTSGSYEQYF